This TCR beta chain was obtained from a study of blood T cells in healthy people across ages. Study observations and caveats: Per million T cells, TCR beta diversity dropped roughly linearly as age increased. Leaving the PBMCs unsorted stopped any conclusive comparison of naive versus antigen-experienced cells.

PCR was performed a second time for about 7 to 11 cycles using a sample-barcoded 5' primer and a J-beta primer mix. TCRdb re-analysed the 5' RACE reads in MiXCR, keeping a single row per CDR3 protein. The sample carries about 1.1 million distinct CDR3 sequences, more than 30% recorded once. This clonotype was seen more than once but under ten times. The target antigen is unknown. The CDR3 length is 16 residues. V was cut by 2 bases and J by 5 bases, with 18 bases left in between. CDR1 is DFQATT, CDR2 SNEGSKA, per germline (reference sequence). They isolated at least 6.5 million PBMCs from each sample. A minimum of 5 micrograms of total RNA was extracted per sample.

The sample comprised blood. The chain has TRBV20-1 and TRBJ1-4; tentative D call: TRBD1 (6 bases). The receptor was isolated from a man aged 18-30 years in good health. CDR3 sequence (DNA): TGCAGTGCTAGACCGAATACGGCAGGGGACAATGAAAAACTGTTTTTT. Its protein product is CSARPNTAGDNEKLFF.